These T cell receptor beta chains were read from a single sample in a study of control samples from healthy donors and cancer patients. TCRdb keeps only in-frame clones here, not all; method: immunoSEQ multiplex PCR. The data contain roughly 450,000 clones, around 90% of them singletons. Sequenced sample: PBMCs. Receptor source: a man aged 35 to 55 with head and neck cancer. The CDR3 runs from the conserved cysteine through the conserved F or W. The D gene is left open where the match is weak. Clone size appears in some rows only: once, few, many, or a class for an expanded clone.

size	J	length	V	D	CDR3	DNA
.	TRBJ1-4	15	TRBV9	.	CASSEGKQVDEKLFF	TGTGCCAGCAGCGAGGGGAAGCAGGTAGATGAAAAACTGTTTTTT
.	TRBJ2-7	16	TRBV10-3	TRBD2	CAISEGLAGDLYEQYF	TGTGCCATCAGTGAGGGACTAGCGGGGGACCTCTACGAGCAGTACTTC
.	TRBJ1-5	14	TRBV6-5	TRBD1	CASVRDRGGEPQHF	TGTGCCAGCGTCCGGGACAGGGGAGGGGAGCCCCAGCATTTT
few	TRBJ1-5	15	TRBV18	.	CASSPSRSGSQPQHF	TGTGCCAGCTCTCCCAGTAGGAGTGGCTCCCAGCCCCAGCATTTT
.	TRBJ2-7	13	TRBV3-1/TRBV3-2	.	CASSQVLGVEQYF	TGTGCCAGCAGCCAAGTATTGGGGGTTGAGCAGTACTTC
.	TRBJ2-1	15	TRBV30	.	CAWSASGVIGNEQFF	TGTGCCTGGAGTGCCTCGGGAGTAATAGGTAATGAGCAGTTCTTC
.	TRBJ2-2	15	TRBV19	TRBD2	CASSMGGWNTGELFF	TGTGCCAGTAGTATGGGAGGGTGGAACACCGGGGAGCTGTTTTTT
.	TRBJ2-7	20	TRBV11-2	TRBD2	CASSLEFMGLAGGFSYEQYF	TGTGCCAGCAGCTTAGAGTTTATGGGACTAGCGGGGGGGTTCTCCTACGAGCAGTACTTC
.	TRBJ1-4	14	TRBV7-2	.	CASSLVGQNEKLFF	TGTGCCAGCAGCTTAGTAGGCCAGAATGAAAAACTGTTTTTT
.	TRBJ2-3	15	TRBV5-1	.	CASSLRGDLTDTQYF	TGCGCCAGCAGCTTGAGGGGGGACCTCACAGATACGCAGTATTTT
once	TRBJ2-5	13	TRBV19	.	CASSINRGETQYF	TGTGCCAGTAGTATAAACAGAGGGGAGACCCAGTACTTC
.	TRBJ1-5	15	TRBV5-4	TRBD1	CASSTGQGARQPQHF	TGTGCCAGCAGCACCGGACAGGGGGCGCGTCAGCCCCAGCATTTT
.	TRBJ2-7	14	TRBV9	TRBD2	CASSVGGLEAEQYF	TGTGCCAGCAGCGTAGGTGGACTAGAAGCCGAGCAGTACTTC
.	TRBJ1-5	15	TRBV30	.	CAWSVQAAGIQPQHF	TGTGCCTGGAGTGTACAGGCCGCCGGGATCCAGCCCCAGCATTTT
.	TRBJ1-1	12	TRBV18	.	CASSAAWTEAFF	TGTGCCAGCTCGGCAGCGTGGACTGAAGCTTTCTTT
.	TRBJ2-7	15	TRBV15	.	CATSRTTQGPYEQYF	TGTGCCACCAGCAGAACCACACAGGGTCCCTACGAGCAGTACTTC
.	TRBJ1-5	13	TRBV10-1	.	CARTGPNNQPQHF	TGCGCCAGAACCGGGCCTAATAATCAGCCCCAGCATTTT
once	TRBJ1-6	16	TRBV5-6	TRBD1	CASSPRTGFYNSPLHF	TGTGCCAGCAGCCCCAGGACAGGCTTTTATAATTCACCCCTCCACTTT
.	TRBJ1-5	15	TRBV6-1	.	CASSENVGGNQPQHF	TGTGCCAGCAGTGAAAACGTGGGGGGTAATCAGCCCCAGCATTTT
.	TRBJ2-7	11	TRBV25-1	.	CASSEFYEQYF	TGTGCCAGCAGTGAATTCTACGAGCAGTACTTC
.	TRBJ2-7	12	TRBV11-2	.	CASSLQGTEQYF	TGTGCCAGCAGCTTACAGGGGACCGAGCAGTACTTC
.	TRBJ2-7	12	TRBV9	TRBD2	CASSQTGREQYF	TGTGCCAGCAGCCAAACCGGGAGGGAGCAGTACTTC
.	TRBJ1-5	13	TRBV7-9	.	CASSLQGNQPQHF	TGTGCCAGCAGCTTACAGGGGAATCAGCCCCAGCATTTT
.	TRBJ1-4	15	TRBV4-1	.	CASSLDRPTNEKLFF	TGCGCCAGCAGCCTTGACAGACCAACTAATGAAAAACTGTTTTTT
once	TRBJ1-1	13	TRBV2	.	CASFRQSNTEAFF	TGTGCCAGCTTTAGGCAGTCGAACACTGAAGCTTTCTTT
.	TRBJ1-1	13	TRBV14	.	CASSQILNTEAFF	TGTGCCAGCAGCCAGATCCTGAACACTGAAGCTTTCTTT
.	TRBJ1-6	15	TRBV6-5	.	CASSSAGFPAGLFHF	TGTGCCAGCAGTTCTGCTGGGTTTCCAGCTGGGTTGTTCCACTTT
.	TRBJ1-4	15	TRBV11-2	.	CASSLGQPLNEKLFF	TGTGCCAGCAGCTTAGGACAGCCCCTTAATGAAAAACTGTTTTTT
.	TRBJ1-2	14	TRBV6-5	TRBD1	CASCGTGCPYGYTF	TGTGCCAGCTGCGGGACAGGGTGTCCCTATGGCTACACCTTC
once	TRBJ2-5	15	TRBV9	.	CASSVDQGNQETQYF	TGTGCCAGCAGCGTAGACCAGGGGAACCAAGAGACCCAGTACTTC
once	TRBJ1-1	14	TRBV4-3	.	CASSRSGVNTEAFF	TGCGCCAGCAGCCGAAGCGGAGTGAACACTGAAGCTTTCTTT
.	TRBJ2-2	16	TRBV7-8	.	CASSSGRSVPTGELFF	TGTGCCAGCAGCTCCGGCCGTTCAGTACCGACCGGGGAGCTGTTTTTT
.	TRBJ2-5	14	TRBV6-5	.	CASSGGLYQETQYF	TGTGCCAGCAGCGGGGGACTGTACCAAGAGACCCAGTACTTC
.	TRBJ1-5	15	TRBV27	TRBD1	CASSLSTGWNQPQHF	TGTGCCAGCAGTTTATCGACAGGGTGGAATCAGCCCCAGCATTTT
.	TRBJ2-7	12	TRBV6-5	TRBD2	CAGRGGPYEQYF	TGTGCCGGGCGCGGGGGGCCCTACGAGCAGTACTTC
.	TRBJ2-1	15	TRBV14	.	CASSPRPDTYNEQFF	TGTGCCAGCAGCCCGCGACCGGACACCTACAATGAGCAGTTCTTC
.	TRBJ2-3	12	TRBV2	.	CASGLAPDTQYF	TGTGCCAGCGGCCTAGCGCCAGATACGCAGTATTTT
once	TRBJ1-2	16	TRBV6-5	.	CASSYSNPGTNYGYTF	TGTGCCAGCAGTTACTCGAACCCGGGGACTAACTATGGCTACACCTTC
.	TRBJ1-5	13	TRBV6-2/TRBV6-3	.	CASSRGFNQPQHF	TGTGCCAGCAGCAGGGGCTTCAATCAGCCCCAGCATTTT
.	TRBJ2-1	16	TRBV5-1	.	CASTIGAVSSYNEQFF	TGCGCCAGCACGATTGGGGCGGTTAGCTCCTACAATGAGCAGTTCTTC
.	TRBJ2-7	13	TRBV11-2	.	CASSLDLLYEQYF	TGTGCCAGCAGCTTAGATCTTTTATACGAGCAGTACTTC
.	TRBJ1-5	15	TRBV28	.	CASSLFGVANQPQHF	TGTGCCAGCAGTTTATTTGGGGTGGCTAATCAGCCCCAGCATTTT